This T cell receptor (beta chain) derives from a study of cytomegalovirus exposure and HLA in healthy donors. Study results and limitations: One later analysis reportedly identified an Asian-associated ancestry cluster that showed fewer N-insertions than the approximately 710-donor mean. A further, later analysis showed that HLA-associated TCR beta chains (compared with equally common others) were more clonally expanded. In an earlier analysis, about 87% or about 30%: the productive usage of most TCR beta V segments. It was 150 to 200 TCR beta chains that were listed as cytomegalovirus-associated.

Notes on this clone: Its specificity is not known.

The CDR3 spans 17 residues. After removal of 3 bases from V and 0 bases from J, the junction contained 8 bases not matched to a gene. The germline CDR1 and CDR2 sequences are SGHRS and YFSETQ. It was with 60 Vbeta and 13 Jbeta primers that the PCR ran. Repertoires were generated with immunoSEQ multiplex PCR, while TCRdb's copy carries only in-frame clones and drops some. Among 90,000 to 150,000 clones listed, approximately 72% were seen once. The sequence came from a woman aged 35 to 49 in good health and CMV-seropositive. Sequenced sample: PBMCs. The V and J genes are TRBV5-1 and TRBJ1-1; the match to TRBD1 covers 10 bases. The CDR3 spells CASSWPRDRGMNTEAFF. The CDR3 coding sequence is TGCGCCAGCAGCTGGCCCCGGGACAGGGGAATGAACACTGAAGCTTTCTTT.